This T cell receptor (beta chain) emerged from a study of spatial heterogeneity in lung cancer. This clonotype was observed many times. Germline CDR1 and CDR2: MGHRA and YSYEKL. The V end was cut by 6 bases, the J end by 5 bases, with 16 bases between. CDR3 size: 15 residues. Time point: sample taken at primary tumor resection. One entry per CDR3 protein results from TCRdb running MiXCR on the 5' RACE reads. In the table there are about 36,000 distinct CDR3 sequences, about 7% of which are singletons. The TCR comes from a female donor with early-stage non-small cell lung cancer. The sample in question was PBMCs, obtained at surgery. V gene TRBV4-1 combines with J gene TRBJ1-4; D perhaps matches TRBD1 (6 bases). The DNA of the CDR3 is TGCGCCAGCAGTCGTACTACAGGGTTCAATGAAAAACTGTTTTTT. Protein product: CASSRTTGFNEKLFF.